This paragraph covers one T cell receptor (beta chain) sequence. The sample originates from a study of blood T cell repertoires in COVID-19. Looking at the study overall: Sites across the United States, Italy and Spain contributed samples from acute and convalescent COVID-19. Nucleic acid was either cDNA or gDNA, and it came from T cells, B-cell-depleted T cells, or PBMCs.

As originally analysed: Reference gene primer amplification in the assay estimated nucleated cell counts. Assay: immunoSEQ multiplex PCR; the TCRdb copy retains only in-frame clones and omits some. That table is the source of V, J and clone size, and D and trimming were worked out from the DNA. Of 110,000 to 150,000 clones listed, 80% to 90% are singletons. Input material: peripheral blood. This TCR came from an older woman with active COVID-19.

CDR3 nucleotide sequence: TGTGCCAGCAGCCAACAGACAGGGTCCGCTTTCTTT. The encoded protein is CASSQQTGSAFF. The chain combines TRBV14 with TRBJ1-1; 7 nucleotides align to TRBD1. The V and J ends lost 2 bases and 11 bases, in that order; junction bases with no gene match: 5. The CDR3 consists of 12 residues. In germline, CDR1 is SGHDN, CDR2 FVKESK.